Listed below are T cell receptor beta chains from one sample, sequenced in a study of shared clonotypes between healthy human individuals. Clones were sequenced by immunoSEQ multiplex PCR, and TCRdb holds only the in-frame ones, with some missing. The sample yields approximately 530,000 clones, more than 95% seen once. Sequences were obtained from naive CD4+ T cells sorted from blood. Every receptor here comes from a woman aged 25 to 39 in good health. CDR3s include the opening cysteine and the closing phenylalanine or tryptophan. D genes are given only for firm matches. The listing skips clone size in some rows; elsewhere it reads once, few, many or a size class.

>TRBV27|TRBJ1-1|14|-|-
CASSRWDPVAEAFF
TGTGCCAGCAGTCGGTGGGACCCTGTCGCTGAAGCTTTCTTT
>TRBV23-1|TRBJ2-5|15|-|-
CASGQGGVIQETQYF
TGCGCCAGCGGTCAAGGGGGGGTGATACAAGAGACCCAGTACTTC
>TRBV19|TRBJ1-5|14|-|TRBD1
CASNTGGVNQPQHF
TGTGCCAGCAATACAGGGGGGGTGAATCAGCCCCAGCATTTT
>TRBV18|TRBJ2-2|15|once|TRBD2
CASSPGLAGSGELFF
TGTGCCAGCTCACCGGGACTAGCGGGGTCCGGGGAGCTGTTTTTT
>TRBV5-4|TRBJ2-6|17|-|TRBD1
CASRPGQGNSGANVLTF
TGTGCCAGCAGACCGGGACAGGGGAACTCTGGGGCCAACGTCCTGACTTTC
>TRBV5-1|TRBJ2-3|14|-|-
CASSLGTLTDTQYF
TGCGCCAGCAGCTTGGGGACACTCACAGATACGCAGTATTTT
>TRBV9|TRBJ2-1|16|-|TRBD2
CASSVASSGRNNEQFF
TGTGCCAGCAGCGTAGCTTCCAGCGGGAGGAACAATGAGCAGTTCTTC
>TRBV28|TRBJ1-5|15|-|-
CASSLWTETKEPQHF
TGTGCCAGCAGTCTCTGGACAGAGACTAAGGAGCCCCAGCATTTT
>TRBV19|TRBJ2-3|18|-|TRBD2
CASSVGLAGGVRADTQYF
TGTGCCAGTAGTGTGGGACTAGCGGGAGGTGTTCGGGCAGATACGCAGTATTTT
>TRBV28|TRBJ2-7|16|-|-
CASSLRPPVRPYEQYF
TGTGCCAGCAGTTTAAGACCCCCAGTACGGCCCTACGAGCAGTACTTC
>TRBV2|TRBJ1-2|13|-|-
CASSPGLQSGYTF
TGTGCCAGCAGCCCAGGGCTCCAGAGCGGCTACACCTTC
>TRBV2|TRBJ1-1|14|once|-
CASSENGRQVKAFF
TGTGCCAGCAGTGAAAACGGGAGGCAGGTTAAAGCTTTCTTT
>TRBV5-1|TRBJ2-3|14|-|-
CASSSATATDTQYF
TGCGCCAGCAGCTCGGCGACAGCCACAGATACGCAGTATTTT
>TRBV10-3|TRBJ1-5|12|-|-
CAISDISQPQHF
TGTGCCATCAGTGACATCTCTCAGCCCCAGCATTTT
>TRBV10-3|TRBJ2-3|15|-|TRBD1
CAISAGTASTDTQYF
TGTGCCATCAGCGCCGGGACAGCTAGCACAGATACGCAGTATTTT
>TRBV7-2|TRBJ1-4|15|-|-
CASSQGWGLNEKLFF
TGTGCCAGCAGCCAGGGGTGGGGACTAAATGAAAAACTGTTTTTT
>TRBV6-4|TRBJ2-1|15|-|TRBD2
CASSDSASGIGEQFF
TGTGCCAGCAGTGACTCGGCTAGCGGGATAGGCGAGCAGTTCTTC
>TRBV5-4|TRBJ2-5|14|-|-
CASSLLGSGETQYF
TGTGCCAGCAGCTTGTTGGGTAGTGGAGAGACCCAGTACTTC
>TRBV5-4|TRBJ2-3|15|-|TRBD1
CASSPRTGRADTQYF
TGTGCCAGCAGCCCTAGGACAGGGCGGGCAGATACGCAGTATTTT
>TRBV6-1|TRBJ1-5|14|-|TRBD1
CASSNRGLNQPQHF
TGTGCCAGCAGTAACAGGGGGCTCAATCAGCCCCAGCATTTT
>TRBV5-6|TRBJ2-5|18|-|-
CASSSFLRDTGLQETQYF
TGTGCCAGCAGCTCGTTCCTGAGGGACACGGGATTGCAAGAGACCCAGTACTTC
>TRBV27|TRBJ2-1|15|-|TRBD2
CASSSFGGAVNEQFF
TGTGCCAGCAGTTCCTTCGGGGGGGCGGTAAATGAGCAGTTCTTC
>TRBV14|TRBJ2-1|16|-|TRBD2
CASSPSLAGGLPEQFF
TGTGCCAGCAGCCCCTCACTAGCGGGAGGCCTGCCTGAGCAGTTCTTC
>TRBV11-2|TRBJ2-7|12|-|-
CASSLTAGEQYF
TGTGCCAGCAGCTTAACAGCTGGGGAGCAGTACTTC
>TRBV6-5|TRBJ1-2|13|-|TRBD1
CASSTGTGNGYTF
TGTGCCAGCAGCACCGGGACAGGAAATGGCTACACCTTC
>TRBV4-1|TRBJ2-3|16|once|TRBD2
CASSRSGGASTDTQYF
TGCGCCAGCAGCCGCAGCGGGGGGGCTAGCACAGATACGCAGTATTTT
>TRBV6-1|TRBJ2-1|13|-|-
CASTFGTVQEQFF
TGTGCCAGCACCTTCGGGACGGTTCAGGAGCAGTTCTTC
>TRBV28|TRBJ1-5|14|once|-
CASNEVYSNQPQHF
TGTGCCAGCAATGAAGTCTATAGCAATCAGCCCCAGCATTTT
>TRBV27|TRBJ2-7|9|-|-
CAIPYEQYF
TGTGCCATCCCCTACGAGCAGTACTTC
>TRBV28|TRBJ2-7|16|-|TRBD1
CASSVDPRGQPYEQYF
TGTGCCAGCAGTGTCGACCCTAGGGGACAGCCTTACGAGCAGTACTTC
>TRBV6-5|TRBJ2-3|11|-|-
CASSNGDTQYF
TGTGCCAGCAGTAACGGAGATACGCAGTATTTT